This is a list of T cell receptor beta chains from one sample in a study of blood T cells in healthy people across ages. TCRdb re-called the 5' RACE reads with MiXCR, one entry per CDR3 protein. The sample consists of 1,800,000 or so distinct CDR3 sequences, about two fifths of them appearing once. The sequenced material came from blood. The source of these receptors is a human donor in good health. Both conserved end residues are trimmed from each CDR3. The order of the fields is J gene, V gene, CDR3 protein.

>TRBJ2-1|TRBV3-1
ASSQGLGGLAVLYNEQF
>TRBJ2-3|TRBV7-9
ASSPRTGPSTDTQY
>TRBJ1-4|TRBV6-5
ASSPAIGTNNEKLF
>TRBJ1-2|TRBV9
ASRISSLEGDGYT
>TRBJ1-1|TRBV5-1
ASSLGEWNTEAF
>TRBJ1-4|TRBV7-2
ASSWGGSLEKLF
>TRBJ1-1|TRBV28
ASSFMSANTEAF
>TRBJ1-2|TRBV9
ASSADIRDYGYT
>TRBJ1-2|TRBV29-1
SVEGMDSYGYT
>TRBJ1-1|TRBV27
ASSLGAGTQWTEAF
>TRBJ2-7|TRBV11-1
ASSLLSGVSYEQY
>.|TRBV6-2/TRBV6-3
ASTPAPFYEQY
>TRBJ2-1|TRBV20-1
SARALLIASYNEQF
>TRBJ1-1|TRBV5-1
ASSLARSRNTEAF
>TRBJ2-3|TRBV12-3/TRBV12-4
ASSFKRGGPPDTQY
>TRBJ2-1|TRBV7-9
ASSLVRGDEQF
>TRBJ2-7|TRBV6-5
ASSYYRTGGYEQY
>TRBJ2-2|TRBV12-3/TRBV12-4
ASSFPAGGFGTGELF
>TRBJ1-1|TRBV6-2/TRBV6-3
ASSHWTGGNTEAF
>TRBJ2-1|TRBV5-8
ASSLFRGQGRNEQF
>TRBJ1-1|TRBV3-1
ASSQEARQGSAF
>TRBJ1-2|TRBV6-6
ASSSDRDSGYT
>TRBJ2-7|TRBV20-1
SARDKDGANEQY
>TRBJ2-7|TRBV5-5
ASSLDVGYYEQY
>TRBJ1-3|TRBV6-6
ASSKSYGTGGNTIY
>TRBJ2-3|TRBV20-1
SARDSRGTNTQY
>.|TRBV9
ASSAPVSETQY
>TRBJ2-4|TRBV28
ASSFRLAVTGTLAKNIQY
>TRBJ2-7|TRBV7-2
ASSLDGTIPYEQY
>TRBJ2-3|TRBV4-3
ASSQGRGGKDTQY
>TRBJ1-1|TRBV29-1
SVEWDNTEAF
>TRBJ2-3|TRBV5-6
ASSLFRQGRTDTQY
>TRBJ1-1|TRBV29-1
SVSRDIVDTEAF
>TRBJ2-1|TRBV5-6
ASSSGTGFHNEQF
>TRBJ2-3|TRBV7-3
ASSTGSSTDTQY
>TRBJ2-5|TRBV7-6
ASSNGPSVY
>TRBJ2-4|TRBV4-3
ASSHSGTGNIQY
>.|TRBV18
ASSRDMGQKLEQY
>TRBJ1-1|TRBV7-9
ASSLDLDSLNTEAF
>TRBJ2-3|TRBV3-1
ASSQDIVRADTQY
>TRBJ2-5|TRBV2
ASSYAENSSNEQY
>TRBJ1-2|TRBV6-2/TRBV6-3
ASSYKAGYT
>TRBJ2-5|TRBV9
ASSRGANNQETQD
>.|TRBV7-9
ASSYTSGGEQY
>TRBJ2-5|TRBV7-2
ASSVTGTPTGRETQY
>.|TRBV6-5
ANTRSLTLSYEQY
>TRBJ1-5|TRBV10-3
AISPLPAVNQPQH
>TRBJ2-1|TRBV29-1
SSRWGYEQF
>TRBJ2-1|TRBV2
ASRGMLAGYNEQF
>TRBJ2-5|TRBV11-2
ASSTNTFQETQY
>TRBJ1-4|TRBV20-1
SARVLEKLF
>TRBJ2-5|TRBV7-2
ASSLDSQQETQY
>TRBJ2-5|TRBV7-2
ASSGRGGQATQY
>TRBJ2-3|TRBV7-2
ASSPRRGLTDTQY
>TRBJ1-5|TRBV20-1
SARAPGNWEYSNQPQH
>TRBJ2-3|TRBV29-1
SVEGRLTDTQY
>TRBJ2-3|TRBV7-3
ASSFQPITDTQY
>TRBJ2-3|TRBV4-3
ASSQELAGGPNESPDTQY
>.|TRBV7-9
ASSFFVRGAQTQY